This T cell receptor (beta chain) came from a study of control samples from healthy donors and cancer patients. This clone was found once. Germline V gene data show CDR1 as SGHTA and CDR2 as FQGNSA. With 5 bases clipped from V and 4 bases from J, the junction kept 10 bases outside the gene matches. The CDR3 is 15 amino acids. TCRdb's copy holds only in-frame clones and misses some; the assay was immunoSEQ multiplex PCR. Of 65,000 to 90,000 clones in the sample, over 75% are singletons; the top ten hold roughly a fifth. The rearrangement uses TRBV7-2 and TRBJ1-2, with 7 bases fitting TRBD1. The receptor comes from a man over 45 in good health. Specimen: blood. As DNA, the CDR3 is TGTGCCAGCAGCGCCCAGACAGGGCTCAGCTATGGCTACACCTTC. This translates into CASSAQTGLSYGYTF.